The text below deals with one T cell receptor beta chain. Its target is not known. V shed 3 bases, J shed 3 bases, and the junction held 13 bases outside the gene matches. There are 20 residues in the CDR3. Germline V gene sequence: CDR1 SGDLS, CDR2 YYNGEE. The data were obtained in a study of cytomegalovirus exposure and HLA in healthy donors. Study information: Of some 360 genotyped donors, more than 70% clustered with self-reported Caucasian donors. Whole-study results and caveats: Looking again later, the authors saw that most CMV-associated TCR beta chains seemed HLA-restricted. Reported performance of the classifier showed diagnosis of cytomegalovirus status with high specificity and sensitivity.

It was with 60 Vbeta and 13 Jbeta primers that the PCR ran. In the original analysis: A later analysis tallied 75 million to 80 million unique TCR beta chains, around 9.9 million of them shared. TCRdb's copy holds only in-frame clones and misses some; the assay was immunoSEQ multiplex PCR. V and J calls and clone size are given by that table; D and trimming were obtained from the DNA. The profile covers roughly 120,000 clones, with 65% to 80% appearing a single time and roughly 3.5% taken by the ten largest. The genes are TRBV9 and TRBJ2-2; TRBD2 aligns across 14 bases. This receptor was obtained from a human donor in good health. Material for sequencing was PBMCs. Here the CDR3 DNA reads TGTGCCAGCAGCGCCGTCCCCCGACTAGCGGGAGGGATGGACACCGGGGAGCTGTTTTTT. It yields the protein CASSAVPRLAGGMDTGELFF.